This entry describes one T cell receptor beta chain. Its specific antigen is unknown. No per-base quality is available; no much larger clone lies one base away. A distance of 20 bases separates the germline ends of V and J, which lose 2 bases and 1 base respectively. Taken from the germline V gene, the CDR1 and CDR2 loops are SGHTA and FQGTGA. The CDR3 covers 18 residues, taking in both the cysteine and the phenylalanine. The entry retains the CDR3 DNA only, 54 bases that are in frame from base 1. The sample originates from a study of shared clonotypes between healthy human individuals (dated by TCRdb to 2018 to 2020). Notes on the research overall: Three men and a couple of women, aged 18 to 49 years, made up the cohort. For each donor, three plates each were used for CD4 naive and CD4 memory, two plates were used for CD8 naive, and one plate was used for CD8 memory. Blood TCR repertoires of about five healthy adults were deeply sequenced to estimate repertoire size and the extent of clonotype sharing between individuals. Different laboratories and diverse techniques were used to prepare libraries and sequence TCR repertoires, to increase sequencing depth and limit assay-specific biases. Each donor's leukapheresis produced roughly between about 0.8 and 10 billion PBMCs.

Paper-wide results and their limitations: Only blood was sampled, and tissue TCR repertoires likely differ from those in blood. Incomplete sequencing was indicated by rarefaction of sorted-subset datasets, despite the large sequencing depth. Clonotypes shared by all four sorted-subset donors showed higher generation probabilities than non-shared clonotypes. Larger estimated clonotype richness was generally found for naive subsets than for memory subsets. The genetic and exposure-history diversity represented was limited by the small number of donors. Pairwise subsampling indicated that sequencing depth was expected to affect the degree of clonotype sharing among donors. About 5% of naive CD4, 3.5% of naive CD8, around 2.3% of memory CD4, and over 0.35% of memory CD8 clonotypes were shared across a few donors.

The donors were healthy, HIV-negative adults who had no recently reported acute infections or vaccinations. Every donor was a Caucasian adult living in Nashville, Tennessee, USA. Magnetic negative selection was used to enrich CD4+ T cells, after which naive cells were positively selected on CD45RA and the negative fraction became the memory subset. Blood was collected by leukapheresis, and PBMCs were isolated by Ficoll-Histopaque density gradient centrifugation and then cryopreserved in liquid nitrogen vapor phase. Analytical flow cytometry was used to check the purity and quantity of every magnetically sorted T cell population. Each sorted fraction had its genomic DNA isolated and then quantified by UV absorbance on a Nanodrop 2000c. TCR CDR3 regions were amplified from genomic DNA by multiplex PCR using the deep immunoSEQ assay. Genomic DNA extracted from each cell subset was distributed evenly over all wells of several immunoSEQ 96-well plates, and each plate served as one replicate. For sorted subsets, about 220 ng of genomic DNA, equivalent to some 33,000 T cell genomes, went into each replicate PCR. Purified libraries were quantified with a Qubit 3.0 fluorometer, sized on a Bioanalyzer 2100, and re-quantified with the KAPA Library Quantification kit. A separate single-read 150-cycle Illumina NextSeq 550 flow cell was used to sequence each immunoSEQ 96-well plate. Per the original workflow: Because the immunoSEQ output held only junctional sequences and lacked quality scores, the filtering could not match the filtering applied to full-length reads. To assign V/J genes and CDR3, sequences were annotated against IMGT germline references using PyIR, a Python wrapper for IgBLAST v1.9. Reads were removed for weak V/J assignments (E-value above 1e-6), missing CDR3, stop codons, out-of-frame junctions, or ambiguous translated residues. V3J clonotypes were defined as sequences sharing the same inferred V gene, J gene, and CDR3 amino acid sequence. To compute the percentage overlap between repertoires, the number of shared unique clonotypes was divided by the size of the smaller repertoire. Richness of each repertoire was evaluated using RTK rarefaction, the Chao1 estimator, and Recon v2.1 estimates of unobserved clonotypes. For all TCRbeta clonotypes obtained by the gDNA method from four donors, generation probabilities were computed with OLGA. Entries here come from immuneACCESS through TCRdb and include only in-frame sequences with V and J called. Some clones fail to appear in such tables; in the studies checked, an unresolved V gene covers under half of the shortfall, and the cause of the remainder is unknown. Clonal size and the V and J genes are those of that table, whereas D and trimming came from the DNA. Recorded for this sample are approximately 2,300,000 clones; 92% of them occurred a single time. Clones ranked in the top ten supply 0.3% to 0.45% of the sample.

The V and J genes are TRBV7-3 and TRBJ1-2, with TRBD1 perhaps the D gene, on 6 matching bases. Specimen: naive CD4+ T cells from PBMCs. This specimen's cell subset or site label, per the study, means: CD45RA+ positively selected. The TCR sequence derives from a man between 18 and 35 years old in good health. Some clones in this sample may be carry-over from other donors' samples. The CDR3 sequence is CASSLLGGRNPFNYGYTF. The sequenced DNA is TGTGCCAGCAGCTTACTTGGGGGGCGCAACCCTTTTAACTATGGCTACACCTTC.